The clone carrying this T cell receptor (beta chain) has more than one count but fewer than ten. This specimen comes from a study of OX40 agonist ivuxolimab in advanced cancers. Sequencing used immunoSEQ multiplex PCR; TCRdb keeps in-frame clones, though not all of them. The table lists roughly 60,000 clones, roughly four fifths of them singletons. This CDR3 is 16 amino acids long. The V gene lost 6 bases and the J gene lost 6 bases, with 23 bases spanning the gap. Per germline, CDR1 LNHDA and CDR2 SQIVND (reference sequence). Sequencing was performed on CD4+ or CD8+ T cells sorted from blood, taken in a trial of the OX40 agonist ivuxolimab. The genes are TRBV19 and TRBJ1-2, with TRBD1 as a possible D gene (5 bases). The source of this sequence is an adult with an advanced solid tumor such as melanoma, head and neck, liver or kidney cancer. In DNA form, the CDR3 reads TGTGCCAGTAGGGACCCGAATCGTCAGGGTCTCCATGGCTACACCTTC. The encoded protein is CASRDPNRQGLHGYTF.